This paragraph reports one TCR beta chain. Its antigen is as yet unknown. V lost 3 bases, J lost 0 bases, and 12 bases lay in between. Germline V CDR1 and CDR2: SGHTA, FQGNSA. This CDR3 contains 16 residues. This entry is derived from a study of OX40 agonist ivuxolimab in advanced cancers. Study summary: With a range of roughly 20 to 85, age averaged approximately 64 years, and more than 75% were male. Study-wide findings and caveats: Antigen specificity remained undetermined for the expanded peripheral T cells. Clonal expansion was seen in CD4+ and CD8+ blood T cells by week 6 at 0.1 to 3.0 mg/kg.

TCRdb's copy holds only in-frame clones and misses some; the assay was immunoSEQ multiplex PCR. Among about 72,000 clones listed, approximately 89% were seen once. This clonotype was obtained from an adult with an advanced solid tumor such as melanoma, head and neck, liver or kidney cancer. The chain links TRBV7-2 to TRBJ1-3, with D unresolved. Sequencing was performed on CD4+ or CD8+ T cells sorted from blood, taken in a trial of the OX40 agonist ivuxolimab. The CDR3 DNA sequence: TGTGCCAGCAGCTTGGAGGTGATCCTCTCTGGAAACACCATATATTTT. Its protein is CASSLEVILSGNTIYF.